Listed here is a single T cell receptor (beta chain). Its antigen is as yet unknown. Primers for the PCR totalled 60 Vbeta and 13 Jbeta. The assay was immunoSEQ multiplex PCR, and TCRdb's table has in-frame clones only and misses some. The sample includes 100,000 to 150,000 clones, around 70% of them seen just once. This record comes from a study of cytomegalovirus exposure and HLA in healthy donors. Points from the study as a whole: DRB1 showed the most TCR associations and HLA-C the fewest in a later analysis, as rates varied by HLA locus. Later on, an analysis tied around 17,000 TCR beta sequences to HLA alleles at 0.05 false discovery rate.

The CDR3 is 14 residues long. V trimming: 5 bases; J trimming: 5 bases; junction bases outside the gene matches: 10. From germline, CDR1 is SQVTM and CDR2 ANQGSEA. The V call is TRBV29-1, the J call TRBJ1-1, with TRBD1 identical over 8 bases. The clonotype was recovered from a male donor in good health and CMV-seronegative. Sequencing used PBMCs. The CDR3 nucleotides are TGCAGCGTTTCCTCCAACAGGGGGTCTACTGAAGCTTTCTTT. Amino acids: CSVSSNRGSTEAFF.